This TCR beta chain appears in the sequencing data of a study of identical twins. Trimming removed 9 bases from V and 4 bases from J, with 15 bases in between. Germline V lookup: CDR1 KGHDR, CDR2 SFDVKD. There are 14 residues in the CDR3. TCRdb reprocessed the 5' RACE reads with MiXCR, giving one entry per CDR3 protein. Among about 390,000 distinct CDR3 sequences, about 10% were seen once, and the ten largest hold under 9.5%. At least ten counts were recorded for this clonotype. The V and J genes are TRBV24-1 and TRBJ2-1, with D possibly being TRBD1 (7 bases). This sequence originates from a woman in her forties or fifties in good health. Sequenced sample: naive T cells sorted from blood. The DNA of the CDR3 is TGTGCCACCCAGGGGGGAGCGCTTTACAATGAGCAGTTCTTC. This gives the protein CATQGGALYNEQFF.